One and the same sample provided the 4 T cell receptor beta chains below, sequenced in a study of graft-versus-host responses after intestinal transplantation. The antigens of these receptors remain unknown. Sequencing was performed with immunoSEQ multiplex PCR; in TCRdb, only in-frame clones are kept and a portion is missing. Seen here are about 120,000 clones, just under 95% observed once, and the top ten hold about 0.11%. The sequences come from unstimulated CD4+ T cells sorted from spleen or lymph node cells, collected before intestinal transplant. The receptors were gathered from a human donor who received an intestinal transplant.

This chain joins TRBV10-3 and TRBJ1-2, with 9 bases lining up with TRBD1. Germline CDR1 and CDR2: ENHRY and SYGVKD. With 3 bases clipped from V and 7 bases from J, the junction kept 6 bases outside the gene matches. This CDR3 spans 14 amino acids. The CDR3: CAISEEDRGGGYTF. The DNA for the CDR3 is TGTGCCATCAGTGAAGAGGACAGGGGCGGTGGCTACACCTTC.

This clone has only one observation. This chain connects TRBV25-1 to TRBJ1-2; TRBD1 might be the D (5 bases). Germline CDR1 reads MGHDK; CDR2 reads SYGVNS. The CDR3 extends over 13 amino acids. Between the trimmed V and J ends, which lost 1 base and 4 bases, there was a span of 7 bases. The CDR3 loop is CASSEWQGYGYTF. As DNA, the CDR3 is TGTGCCAGCAGTGAATGGCAGGGCTATGGCTACACCTTC.

V usage is TRBV9 and J usage is TRBJ2-3; TRBD2 agrees at 14 bases. This CDR3 spans 16 amino acids. J was trimmed by 2 bases and V by 3 bases; bases with no gene match: 2. Germline V gene sequence: CDR1 SGDLS, CDR2 YYNGEE. The CDR3 is CASSGLAGGATDTQYF. CDR3 DNA: TGTGCCAGCAGCGGACTAGCGGGAGGGGCCACAGATACGCAGTATTTT. Based on the CDR3 plus reference TRBV9 and TRBJ2-3, the full variable domain is DSGVTQTPKHLITATGQRVTLRCSPRSGDLSVYWYQQSLDQGLQFLIQYYNGEERAKGNILERFSAQQFPDLHSELNLSSLELGDSALYFCASSGLAGGATDTQYFGPGTRLTVL.

The genes are TRBV27 and TRBJ1-3; D gene uncertain. This CDR3 has 16 amino acids. The V end lost 6 bases, the J end lost 6 bases, and 21 bases lay between the germline ends. Germline V gives CDR1 MNHEY, CDR2 SMNVEV (reference sequence). The chain's CDR3 is CASRPLSTGRQNTIYF. For the CDR3, the DNA is TGTGCCAGCAGGCCTCTGTCTACGGGTCGACAAAACACCATATATTTT.